This T cell receptor (beta chain) derives from a study of shared clonotypes between healthy human individuals. Genomic DNA (from each subset) was split evenly across several immunoSEQ plates. The repertoire was sequenced with immunoSEQ multiplex PCR; TCRdb's copy has only in-frame clones and lacks some. Of about a million clones in the sample, roughly 80% were seen once. The CDR3 has 14 amino acids. Trimming removed 6 bases from V and 2 bases from J, with 8 bases in between. CDR1 is MNHNS and CDR2 is SASEGT in the germline V gene. Sequencing used memory CD4+ T cells from PBMCs. Noted subset: CD45RA-negative fraction. The chain carries TRBV6-1 and TRBJ2-6; D possibly uses TRBD1 or TRBD2 (5 bases each). The receptor's source is a man between 18 and 35 years old in good health. Some clones in this sample may be carry-over from other donors' samples. CDR3 DNA sequence: TGTGCCAGCAGCCGGGACGCTGGGGCCAACGTCCTGACTTTC. This encodes CASSRDAGANVLTF.